These T cell receptor beta chains were read from a single sample in a study of cytotoxic CD8 clonotypes in ibrutinib-treated CLL. Using immunoSEQ multiplex PCR, the repertoire was profiled, and TCRdb retains in-frame clones only, with some absent. The sample consists of roughly 60,000 clones, approximately 71% of them appearing once. The sample in question was PBMCs, obtained after 12 months of ibrutinib treatment. The receptors shown here come from a human donor with chronic lymphocytic leukemia. The CDR3 runs from the conserved cysteine through the conserved F or W. A D gene is named only where the DNA matches it firmly. Clone size, where shown, is once, few, many, or a class for clones that have expanded.

clone size	D gene	J gene	V gene	CDR3 protein	CDR3 DNA
NA	NA	TRBJ1-2	TRBV7-9	CASSLGGDGYTF	TGTGCCAGCAGCTTAGGTGGGGATGGCTACACCTTC
NA	NA	TRBJ2-7	TRBV11-2	CASSFHTATVTYEQYF	TGTGCCAGCAGCTTCCATACAGCGACGGTGACCTACGAGCAGTACTTC
NA	TRBD2	TRBJ2-7	TRBV2	CASSEDVGSGSFYEQYF	TGTGCCAGCAGTGAAGATGTAGGTAGCGGGAGCTTCTACGAGCAGTACTTC
NA	TRBD1	TRBJ2-1	TRBV14	CASSQAGQHPGNEQFF	TGTGCCAGCAGCCAAGCGGGACAGCACCCGGGGAATGAGCAGTTCTTC
NA	TRBD2	TRBJ2-1	TRBV6-5	CASSKGLAGVNEQFF	TGTGCCAGCAGTAAGGGACTAGCGGGAGTGAATGAGCAGTTCTTC
NA	TRBD2	TRBJ2-1	TRBV15	CATSRDLAEYNEQFF	TGTGCCACCAGCAGAGATCTAGCGGAGTACAATGAGCAGTTCTTC
few	NA	TRBJ1-3	TRBV7-2	CASSLAALRGTHSGNTIYF	TGTGCCAGCAGCTTAGCCGCGCTGCGGGGGACTCACTCTGGAAACACCATATATTTT
few	NA	TRBJ2-6	TRBV27	CASRLVTMGANVLTF	TGTGCCAGCAGACTCGTCACTATGGGTGCCAACGTCCTGACTTTC
NA	NA	TRBJ2-1	TRBV30	CAWSADLSSYNEQFF	TGTGCCTGGAGTGCAGACCTAAGCTCCTACAATGAGCAGTTCTTC
few	NA	TRBJ2-6	TRBV6-1	CASRAFSGANVLTF	TGTGCCAGTAGGGCCTTCTCTGGGGCCAACGTCCTGACTTTC
few	NA	TRBJ2-1	TRBV6-1	CASSDSGLSEQFF	TGTGCCAGCAGTGACTCGGGGCTTAGTGAGCAGTTCTTC
few	NA	TRBJ1-5	TRBV5-1	CASSSGDNQPQHF	TGCGCCAGCAGCTCCGGAGATAATCAGCCCCAGCATTTT
NA	TRBD1	TRBJ2-2	TRBV7-9	CASFPLTGVVGELFF	TGTGCCAGCTTCCCTTTGACAGGGGTGGTCGGGGAGCTGTTTTTT
NA	TRBD1	TRBJ1-1	TRBV11-2	CASSLFPTGAGAEAFF	TGTGCCAGCAGCTTATTTCCAACAGGGGCCGGAGCTGAAGCTTTCTTT
NA	NA	TRBJ2-5	TRBV5-4	CASSLLGLETQYF	TGTGCCAGCAGCTTGCTCGGGTTAGAGACCCAGTACTTC
NA	NA	TRBJ2-1	TRBV28	CASSSPYNEQFF	TGTGCCAGCAGTTCCCCCTACAATGAGCAGTTCTTC
few	NA	TRBJ2-1	TRBV6-1	CASQVGSPVNEQFF	TGTGCCAGCCAAGTCGGGAGCCCGGTAAATGAGCAGTTCTTC
many	TRBD2	TRBJ2-1	TRBV4-3	CASSQVILAGFYSYNEQFF	TGCGCCAGCAGCCAAGTAATTCTAGCGGGGTTCTACTCCTACAATGAGCAGTTCTTC
many	NA	TRBJ2-5	TRBV27	CASNRISRDF	TGTGCCAGCAACAGGATCTCCAGGGACTTC
NA	NA	TRBJ2-1	TRBV2	CASSLLGDNEQFF	TGTGCCAGCAGTCTACTCGGGGACAATGAGCAGTTCTTC
NA	NA	TRBJ2-5	TRBV5-6	CASSLVGDIQETQYF	TGTGCCAGCAGCTTGGTCGGGGACATCCAAGAGACCCAGTACTTC
NA	TRBD2	TRBJ2-2	TRBV11-1	CASRDGLAGATGELFF	TGTGCCAGCAGGGATGGCCTAGCGGGAGCAACCGGGGAGCTGTTTTTT
NA	TRBD2	TRBJ2-7	TRBV29-1	CSVVRWTSGSSYEQYF	TGCAGCGTTGTACGTTGGACTAGCGGGTCCTCCTACGAGCAGTACTTC
NA	TRBD2	TRBJ2-3	TRBV30	CAWRAGGTDTQYF	TGTGCCTGGAGAGCGGGGGGCACAGATACGCAGTATTTT
NA	TRBD2	TRBJ2-1	TRBV29-1	CSVDAGGLYNEQFF	TGCAGCGTTGATGCGGGAGGGCTATACAATGAGCAGTTCTTC
NA	TRBD1	TRBJ2-3	TRBV7-8	CASSLGDRDPSTDTQYF	TGTGCCAGCAGCTTAGGGGACAGGGACCCTAGCACAGATACGCAGTATTTT
NA	NA	TRBJ2-1	TRBV18	CASSPSFGGTNEQFF	TGTGCCAGCTCACCTTCGTTTGGCGGGACTAATGAGCAGTTCTTC
many	NA	TRBJ1-2	TRBV18	CASSPYRLRTATNYGYTF	TGTGCCAGCTCACCATACAGACTCAGGACAGCGACTAACTATGGCTACACCTTC